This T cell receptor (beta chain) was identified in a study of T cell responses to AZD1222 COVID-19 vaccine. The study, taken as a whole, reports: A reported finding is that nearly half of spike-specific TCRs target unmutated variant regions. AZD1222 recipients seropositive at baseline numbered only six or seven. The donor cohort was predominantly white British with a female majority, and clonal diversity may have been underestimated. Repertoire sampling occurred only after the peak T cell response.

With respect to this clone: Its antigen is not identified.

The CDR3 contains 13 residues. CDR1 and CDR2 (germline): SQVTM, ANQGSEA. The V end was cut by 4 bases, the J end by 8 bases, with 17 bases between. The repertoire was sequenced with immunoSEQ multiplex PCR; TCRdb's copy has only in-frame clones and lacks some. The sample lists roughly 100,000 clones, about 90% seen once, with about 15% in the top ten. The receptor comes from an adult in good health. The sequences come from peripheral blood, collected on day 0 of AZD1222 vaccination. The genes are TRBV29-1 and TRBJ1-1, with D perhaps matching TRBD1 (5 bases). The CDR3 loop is CSVAGRASGEAFF. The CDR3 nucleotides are TGCAGCGTTGCGGGCAGGGCGAGTGGCGAAGCTTTCTTT. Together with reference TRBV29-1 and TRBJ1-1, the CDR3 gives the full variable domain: SAVISQKPSRDICQRGTSLTIQCQVDSQVTMMFWYRQQPGQSLTLIATANQGSEATYESGFVIDKFPISRPNLTFSTLTVSNMSPEDSSIYLCSVAGRASGEAFFGQGTRLTVV.